Below, 3 T cell receptor beta chains from the same sample are listed, as sequenced in a study of T cells in narcolepsy listed by TCRdb under 2018. Receptors were amplified or captured by the immunoSEQ multiplex PCR assay. In TCRdb, the immuneACCESS table is reduced to in-frame sequences with V and J assigned. These tables do not hold every clone; where another copy was compared, an unresolved V gene accounts for under half, and the others remain unexplained. For this sample there are about 33,000 clones; roughly 88% appear just once. The top ten clones comprise around 1.2% of the sample. Sequenced material: CD45RA- memory CD4+ T cells from PBMCs. Sample cell subset or site, as interpreted from the label and publication: memory T cells sorted ex vivo from peripheral blood. Receptor source: a human donor with narcolepsy.

The rearrangement joins TRBV4-2 to TRBJ2-7; 10 bases align to TRBD1. The length of the CDR3 is 16 residues. With V trimmed by 3 bases and J by 6 bases, 11 bases remained unmatched. CDR1 and CDR2 from the germline V gene are LGHNA and YNFKEQ. The CDR3, as DNA: TGTGCCAGCAGCCAGCGGACAGGGGGAGGTGAGGGCGAGCAGTACTTC. It codes for CASSQRTGGGEGEQYF.

The CDR3 DNA sequence: TGCGCCAGCAGCCAAGACAATCCAGGGGGCTACGAGCAGTACTTC. It translates to CASSQDNPGGYEQYF. The V and J genes are TRBV4-1 and TRBJ2-5; 7 positions agree with TRBD1. Matching the DNA end better, TRBJ2-7 makes the J call doubtful. CDR3 length equals 15 residues. Germline V gives CDR1 MGHRA, CDR2 YSYEKL.

This chain links TRBV11-3 with TRBJ1-2; no clear D. Germline CDR1 is SGHNT and CDR2 is YENEEA. CDR3 length: 14 amino acids. The germline V and J ends were trimmed by 5 bases and 0 bases, with 10 bases remaining between them. This chain's CDR3 is CASSPGSSNYGYTF. CDR3 DNA: TGTGCCAGCAGCCCCGGCAGTTCTAACTATGGCTACACCTTC.